The 17 T cell receptor beta chains below all came from one sample that was sequenced in a study of blood T cell repertoires in COVID-19. Here immunoSEQ multiplex PCR was the method, and the copy in TCRdb shows in-frame clones only, minus some. The data contain around 240,000 clones, approximately 85% of them singletons. What was sequenced was PBMCs or T cells enriched from blood (not recorded which). These TCRs come from a woman aged 45-65 years who had recovered from COVID-19.

The V call is TRBV5-6, the J call TRBJ1-6; D remains ambiguous. Trimming removed 0 bases at V and 7 bases at J, with 14 bases between. Per the germline V gene, CDR1 is SGHDT and CDR2 is YYEEEE. There are 16 residues in the CDR3. CDR3 in amino acids: CASSLVLGSPNSPLHF. The DNA for the CDR3 is TGTGCCAGCAGCTTGGTGTTGGGCAGCCCCAATTCACCCCTCCACTTT.

The genes are TRBV28 and TRBJ1-2; D not resolved. The CDR3 contains 14 residues. V was clipped by 7 bases and J by 3 bases, with 15 bases between them. Germline values: CDR1 MDHEN, CDR2 SYDVKM. CDR3 DNA sequence: TGTGCCAGCACATTGATTGGGAGGGACTATGGCTACACCTTC. This encodes CASTLIGRDYGYTF.

The chain links TRBV2 to TRBJ1-2; 7 nucleotides line up with TRBD1. This CDR3 is built from 14 residues. V shed 5 bases and J 2 bases; nucleotides not matched to a gene: 5. Germline lookup yields CDR1 SNHLY and CDR2 FYNNEI. The CDR3 is CASSQTGYNYGYTF. For the CDR3, the DNA is TGTGCCAGCAGTCAGACAGGGTACAACTATGGCTACACCTTC.

The rearrangement joins TRBV2 to TRBJ1-2; 8 bases map to TRBD1. The CDR3 has 13 residues. V was clipped by 3 bases and J by 7 bases; unmatched bases: 4. Germline V lookup: CDR1 SNHLY, CDR2 FYNNEI. The CDR3 reads CASSDRGLGGYTF. The CDR3 nucleotides read TGTGCCAGCAGTGACAGGGGGCTTGGTGGCTACACCTTC. The entire variable domain, with the rest obtained from reference TRBV2 and TRBJ1-2, is as follows: EPEVTQTPSHQVTQMGQEVILRCVPISNHLYFYWYRQILGQKVEFLVSFYNNEISEKSEIFDDQFSVERPDGSNFTLKIRSTKLEDSAMYFCASSDRGLGGYTFGSGTRLTVV.

The J gene is TRBJ2-3, the V gene TRBV11-2; no reliable D call. Germline V gene sequence: CDR1 SGHAT, CDR2 FQNNGV. This CDR3 comprises 11 residues. Trimming removed 3 bases at V and 6 bases at J, with 4 bases between. DNA of the CDR3: TGTGCCAGCAGCTTCGGGGATACGCAGTATTTT. It specifies CASSFGDTQYF.

The rearrangement joins TRBV6-5 to TRBJ2-6; 7 positions agree with TRBD1. V shed 10 bases and J 2 bases; nucleotides not matched to a gene: 5. The CDR3 sequence is 14 residues long. CDR1 is MNHEY, CDR2 SVGAGI, per germline. CDR3 DNA sequence: TGTGCCACCATTCAGGGGGCTGGGGCCAACGTCCTGACTTTC. It is translated as CATIQGAGANVLTF.

This clone has only one observation. The genes are TRBV5-1 and TRBJ1-5; unclear D gene. The CDR3 consists of 13 residues. Trimming took 1 base from V and 5 from J, leaving 7 bases between them. Germline CDR1 reads SGHRS; CDR2 reads YFSETQ. Here the CDR3 DNA reads TGCGCCAGCAGCTTGTATCCGGATCAGCCCCAGCATTTT. This translates into CASSLYPDQPQHF.

The rearrangement joins TRBV3-1 (or the pseudogene TRBV3-2) to TRBJ1-1; no clear D. The CDR3 spans 13 residues. CDR1 and CDR2 from the germline V gene are LGHDT and YNNKEL (reference sequence). V was clipped by 4 bases and J by 11 bases, with 17 bases between them. CDR3 in DNA: TGTGCCAGCAGCCCAGGTATAGGCTTGTATGCTTTCTTT. It encodes CASSPGIGLYAFF.

The V gene is TRBV3-1 (or the pseudogene TRBV3-2), the J gene TRBJ2-1; 7 nucleotides align to TRBD2. V shed 4 bases and J 0 bases; nucleotides not matched to a gene: 9. This CDR3 contains 17 residues. CDR1 is LGHDT, CDR2 YNNKEL, per germline (reference sequence). This CDR3 is CASSRITSASSYNEQFF. The CDR3 nucleotides are TGTGCCAGCAGCCGGATCACTAGCGCGAGCTCCTACAATGAGCAGTTCTTC.

J is TRBJ1-2 and V is TRBV18; unclear D gene. This CDR3 contains 14 residues. Germline assignment: CDR1 KGHSH and CDR2 LQKENI. V lost 3 bases and J 8 bases, leaving 16 bases between the germline ends. CDR3 loop: CASSPAESSRGYTF. The CDR3 DNA is TGTGCCAGCTCACCCGCCGAAAGTTCCCGGGGCTACACCTTC.

The chain employs TRBV19 and TRBJ1-1, with D possibly being TRBD1 (5 bases). CDR3 length: 13 amino acids. Trimming cost V 8 bases and J 0 bases, with 10 bases left between them. The V gene's germline CDR1 is LNHDA and CDR2 SQIVND (reference sequence). The CDR3, as DNA: TGTGCCAGTTTCGACAGAATGAACACTGAAGCTTTCTTT. Translated: CASFDRMNTEAFF.

The chain joins TRBV7-9 to TRBJ1-5; D is ambiguous. V dropped 3 bases and J dropped 4 bases, with 10 bases sitting between them. Looked up from germline, CDR1 is SEHNR and CDR2 is FQNEAQ (reference sequence). The CDR3 sequence is 14 residues long. CDR3 DNA sequence: TGTGCCAGCAGCTTCGGCGGAACGAATCAGCCCCAGCATTTT. Its protein is CASSFGGTNQPQHF.

This chain uses TRBV7-8 with TRBJ2-2; TRBD2 matches 8 bases. This CDR3 is 17 amino acids long. CDR1 SGHVS and CDR2 FQNEAQ come from the germline V gene. Losses at the gene ends were 4 bases for V and 4 bases for J; bases not matched to a gene: 11. Here the CDR3 reads CASSSRGREAGTGELFF. Written as DNA, the CDR3 is TGTGCCAGCAGCTCCCGGGGGCGGGAGGCGGGCACCGGGGAGCTGTTTTTT.

This chain joins TRBV29-1 and TRBJ2-1; 16 bases agree with TRBD2. Germline V gene sequence: CDR1 SQVTM, CDR2 ANQGSEA. The V and J ends lost 7 bases and 6 bases, in that order; junction bases with no gene match: 3. The CDR3 covers 14 residues. The CDR3 coding sequence is TGCAGCGCCGGGACTAGCGGGAGGGCCAATGAGCAGTTCTTC. Its protein product is CSAGTSGRANEQFF.

The V call is TRBV19, the J call TRBJ1-1, with D unresolved. The CDR3 spans 14 residues. CDR1 and CDR2 (germline): LNHDA, SQIVND (reference sequence). Deletions cut 1 base from V and 4 bases from J, with 10 bases between. CDR3 amino acids: CASSIAEVGTEAFF. In DNA form, the CDR3 reads TGTGCCAGTAGTATAGCAGAGGTCGGCACTGAAGCTTTCTTT.

In regard to this clone: The same CDR3 is also encoded by other DNA sequences in this sample. This chain uses TRBV19 with TRBJ1-5; 10 nucleotides agree with TRBD1. The CDR3 consists of 14 residues. Per the germline V gene, CDR1 is LNHDA and CDR2 is SQIVND (reference sequence). Unmatched junction bases numbered 2, after V lost 3 bases and J lost 6 bases. CDR3 nucleotide sequence: TGTGCCAGTAGTATCCGGGACAGGGGTCAGCCCCAGCATTTT. Translation gives CASSIRDRGQPQHF.

The DNA of the CDR3 is TGTGCCAGCAGCCTTTTAGCGGGAGAAGACGAGCAGTACTTC. This gives the protein CASSLLAGEDEQYF. This chain links TRBV3-1 (or the pseudogene TRBV3-2) with TRBJ2-7; 9 bases match TRBD2. This CDR3 comprises 14 residues. V shed 4 bases, J shed 5 bases, and the junction held 6 bases outside the gene matches. The V gene's germline CDR1 is LGHDT and CDR2 YNNKEL (reference sequence).